This T cell receptor (beta chain) emerged from a study of regulatory and conventional T cells in RAG deficiency (dated by TCRdb to about 2017). Study-level background: High-throughput TCR beta sequencing was used to compare the diversity and composition of the Treg, conventional CD4+ and CD8+ T cell repertoires of RAG-deficient patients with those of healthy controls. The investigation overall reported the following: Shorter CDR3 lengths were found in all patient T-cell subsets, and >90% Treg-Tconv repertoire overlap at nucleotide and amino acid level was observed in Omenn syndrome patients. Compared with controls, Omenn syndrome and CID/AS patients had about 100-fold fewer unique TCR beta sequences in Treg cells, but only about 9.8-fold fewer in the other subsets. Sorted CD25-high CD127-low cells from Omenn syndrome patients may represent peripherally activated cells rather than bona fide Treg cells. Some T-cell subset analyses were not done for some subjects. RAG-deficient patients showed markedly lower Shannon entropy and higher Simpson indices than control T-cell subpopulations.

CDR1 and CDR2 are drawn from the germline V gene (reference sequence): WNHNN, SYGVQD. The trim is 1 base for V and 7 bases for J, with a gap of 8 bases between the germline ends. From the cysteine through the phenylalanine, the CDR3 covers 13 amino acids. The kept DNA is CDR3 alone, 39 bases in frame from the first base. Receptor amplification or capture employed the immunoSEQ multiplex PCR assay. Rearranged TCR beta chain products were amplified from the genomic DNA of sorted T-cell subsets and were then sequenced. On the authors' methods: Repertoire diversity of productive TCR beta rearrangements was quantified using Shannon entropy and Simpson indices. To assess clonal expansion, the frequencies of the 100 most abundant productive TCR beta clonotypes were added up as a share of total reads. The TRB repertoires were evaluated with a self-reactivity index based on amino acid usage at CDR3beta positions 6 and 7. Two-way ANOVA was applied to the repertoire analyses, whereas Student t or Mann-Whitney tests were applied to the flow cytometric analyses. Here the immuneACCESS table is served through TCRdb, limited to in-frame sequences with V and J called. Missing clones are a known gap in these copies; in checked studies unresolved V genes cover under half, and the rest lacks a known reason. V, J and clone size are taken as reported in that table, and D and trimming were inferred from the DNA itself. In this sample the table shows 25,000 to 35,000 clones, roughly 95% of which occur a single time. Under 0.2% of the sample is in the top ten clones.

Details on this clone: What antigen it recognizes has not been identified. No clone much larger than this one lies a single base away; base qualities are absent.

Before genomic DNA extraction, conventional CD4+ T cells were purified from blood as CD25-low CD127-high cells. For repertoire analyses, the comparison group consisted of fewer than ten healthy control donors. These data were also filed under a second study, of regulatory T cells. The second publication reports: For the multiplex PCR, 52 forward TRBV primers and 13 reverse TRBJ primers were used, and amplification bias was corrected with both assay-based and computational methods. In patients, repertoires had restricted unique TRB V-J pairs and skewed V and J gene usage, with regulatory T cells showing the most marked changes. The study compared T-cell receptor beta repertoires of sorted regulatory, conventional CD4+ and CD8+ T cells in CD3G-deficient patients with those in healthy controls. Peripheral blood mononuclear cells were isolated by Ficoll density separation. Rearranged TRB loci were amplified from genomic DNA by multiplex PCR within the immunoSEQ assay. Sequencing of the TRB amplicons was done on an Illumina HiSeq platform. Raw sequences were error-filtered and aligned to reference gene sequences by custom algorithms and were subsequently analyzed with the immunoSEQ online tools. The frequencies of productive and nonproductive TRB rearrangements were evaluated among unique sequences as well as among total sequences. For group comparisons, t tests, Mann-Whitney tests or two-way ANOVA were performed in Prism software.

The chain was built from TRBV10-1 and TRBJ2-1; the D gene is perhaps TRBD2, from 5 matching bases. The source of this sequence is a human donor in good health. The sequenced sample consisted of CD25- CD4+ T cells sorted from blood. The CDR3 in this case is CASSEFSANEQFF. The bases are TGCGCCAGCAGTGAGTTTAGCGCTAATGAGCAGTTCTTC.